This T cell receptor beta chain was sequenced for a study of CD4+ T cells in melanoma. In the case of this clone: Its antigen is as yet unknown.

Regarding the study as a whole: Neoantigen-specific CD4+ T cells in melanoma reportedly had diverse differentiation states.

CDR3 length: 15 amino acids. Trimming removed 5 bases from V and 4 bases from J, with 15 bases in between. The germline V gene encodes CDR1 SGHTA and CDR2 FQGNSA. Using immunoSEQ multiplex PCR, the repertoire was profiled, and TCRdb retains in-frame clones only, with some absent. The sample includes some 10,000 clones, 65% to 70% of them seen just once. J is TRBJ1-5 and V is TRBV7-2; tentative D call: TRBD1 (6 bases). The sequence came from a human donor with melanoma. Sequenced: cells from a culture (not recorded whether cultured in vitro). For the CDR3, the DNA is TGTGCCAGCAGCACGGGACAAGCCAAGAATCAGCCCCAGCATTTT. Translation: CASSTGQAKNQPQHF.